This T cell receptor (beta chain) was captured in a study of CD8+ T cells in alopecia areata. This CDR3 is built from 19 residues. Germline values: CDR1 SGHRS, CDR2 YFSETQ. With 10 bases clipped from V and 0 bases from J, the junction kept 21 bases outside the gene matches. Indicated treatment: oral pan-JAK inhibitor, 5-10 mg twice daily. RNA, once extracted, was reverse transcribed into cDNA for use as the sequencing template. The table came from immunoSEQ multiplex PCR; TCRdb's copy has only in-frame clones and leaves some out. The top ten hold over 20% of the sample, which has 100,000 to 140,000 clones, roughly 89% seen once.

The sequence came from a human donor with alopecia areata. The source material was CD8+ T cells sorted from blood, sampled at week 24, from a patient treated with tofacitinib. The chain carries TRBV5-1 and TRBJ2-3; TRBD1 agrees at 9 bases. CDR3 sequence reads: CAETHPGRDRARSTDTQYF. Here the CDR3 DNA reads TGCGCCGAGACCCATCCGGGGAGGGACAGGGCCCGAAGCACAGATACGCAGTATTTT.